These T cell receptor beta chains were read from a single sample in a study of T cell repertoires in cytomegalovirus infection. TCRdb re-analysed the reads in MiXCR, keeping a single row per CDR3 protein. The table has around 550,000 distinct CDR3 sequences, approximately 26% seen once. What was sequenced was PBMCs. All receptors come from a human donor in good health (CMV status not recorded). Some clones in this sample may be carry-over from other donors' samples. CDR3s include the opening cysteine and the closing phenylalanine or tryptophan. The D gene is left open where the match is weak. Not every row has a clone size; where given, it reads once, few, many or a size class.

V gene	clone size	J gene	D gene	CDR3 protein	CDR3 DNA
TRBV19	-	TRBJ2-5	TRBD2	CASSVGTSGFQYF	TGTGCCAGTAGTGTTGGGACTAGCGGCTTCCAGTACTTC
TRBV27	few	TRBJ2-3	-	CASSLGRASTDTQYF	TGTGCCAGCAGCTTAGGCCGGGCCTCCACAGATACGCAGTATTTT
TRBV7-8	-	TRBJ2-7	-	CASSLGAAGGYEQYF	TGTGCCAGCAGCCTGGGTGCGGCAGGGGGGTACGAGCAGTACTTC
TRBV7-2	few	TRBJ1-4	TRBD1	CASLDRANEKLFF	TGTGCCAGCCTGGACAGGGCGAATGAAAAACTGTTTTTT
TRBV14	few	TRBJ2-5	TRBD2	CASSHGLAGTGETQYF	TGTGCCAGCAGCCACGGGTTAGCGGGAACGGGAGAGACCCAGTACTTC
TRBV5-1	-	TRBJ2-3	-	CASSLISVSSTDTQYF	TGCGCCAGCAGCTTGATCTCGGTATCTAGCACAGATACGCAGTATTTT
TRBV7-2	-	TRBJ1-2	-	CASSLRLGHQDYGYTF	TGTGCCAGCAGCTTAAGGTTGGGCCATCAGGACTATGGCTACACCTTC
TRBV7-2	many	TRBJ1-2	-	CASSYPGMKHGYTF	TGTGCCAGCAGCTACCCCGGGATGAAGCACGGCTACACCTTC
TRBV6-2/TRBV6-3	few	TRBJ2-1	-	CASSYYRTATDNEQFF	TGTGCCAGCAGTTACTATCGGACAGCTACCGACAATGAGCAGTTCTTC
TRBV5-4	-	TRBJ2-1	TRBD2	CASSPTSGSTYNEQFF	TGTGCCAGCAGCCCCACTAGCGGGAGCACCTACAATGAGCAGTTCTTC
TRBV7-2	few	TRBJ2-3	TRBD2	CASSLALSGISDTQYF	TGTGCCAGCAGCTTAGCCCTTAGCGGGATATCGGATACGCAGTATTTT
TRBV4-2	-	TRBJ2-6	-	CASSQEWRVGSGANVLTF	TGTGCCAGCAGCCAAGAATGGCGGGTCGGCTCTGGGGCCAACGTCCTGACTTTC
TRBV7-9	many	TRBJ1-6	-	CASSPPGGWSPLHF	TGTGCCAGCAGCCCCCCTGGGGGATGGTCACCCCTCCACTTT
TRBV7-2	-	TRBJ1-5	-	CASSFEGYQPQHF	TGTGCCAGCAGCTTTGAAGGTTATCAGCCCCAGCATTTT
TRBV5-4	-	TRBJ2-5	-	CASSLVGQTQYF	TGTGCCAGCAGCTTGGTCGGACAGACCCAGTACTTC
TRBV20-1	-	TRBJ2-5	-	CSAPLSGRETQYF	TGCAGTGCCCCGTTAAGCGGCAGGGAGACCCAGTACTTC
TRBV30	-	TRBJ2-5	-	CAWSGGETQYF	TGTGCCTGGAGTGGCGGAGAGACCCAGTACTTC
TRBV12-3/TRBV12-4	-	TRBJ2-2	-	CASSRSRDLRYNGELFF	TGTGCCAGCAGTAGATCCCGGGACCTTAGGTACAACGGGGAGCTGTTTTTT
TRBV7-9	few	TRBJ1-2	-	CASSLAPGQSYTF	TGTGCCAGCAGCTTAGCCCCTGGACAGAGCTACACCTTC
TRBV7-2	few	TRBJ2-1	-	CASRMNNEQFF	TGTGCCAGCAGGATGAACAATGAGCAGTTCTTC
TRBV6-5	many	TRBJ2-1	TRBD2	CASSYLTSGEQFF	TGTGCCAGCAGTTACCTGACTAGCGGGGAGCAGTTCTTC
TRBV24-1	-	TRBJ2-1	TRBD1	CATSDVRRTGGGEQFF	TGTGCCACCAGTGACGTAAGGAGGACAGGGGGCGGTGAGCAGTTCTTC
TRBV6-6	-	TRBJ2-3	TRBD2	CASSAATRLAGGNTDTQYF	TGTGCCAGCAGCGCGGCTACCAGACTAGCGGGAGGAAACACAGATACGCAGTATTTT
TRBV14	-	TRBJ2-4	-	CASSQGAKNIQYF	TGTGCCAGCAGCCAAGGGGCCAAAAACATTCAGTACTTC
TRBV12-3/TRBV12-4	-	TRBJ1-2	-	CASSLLSTYGYTF	TGTGCCAGCAGTTTACTCAGTACCTATGGCTACACCTTC
TRBV10-3	once	TRBJ2-1	TRBD1	CAIRPAGQGNNEQFF	TGTGCCATCAGACCGGCCGGACAGGGAAACAATGAGCAGTTCTTC
TRBV7-2	-	TRBJ2-3	-	CASSPLGLLDTQYF	TGTGCCAGCAGCCCCTTAGGACTTTTAGATACGCAGTATTTT
TRBV7-2	-	TRBJ1-5	-	CASSVDNNQPQHF	TGTGCCAGCAGCGTCGACAACAATCAGCCCCAGCATTTT